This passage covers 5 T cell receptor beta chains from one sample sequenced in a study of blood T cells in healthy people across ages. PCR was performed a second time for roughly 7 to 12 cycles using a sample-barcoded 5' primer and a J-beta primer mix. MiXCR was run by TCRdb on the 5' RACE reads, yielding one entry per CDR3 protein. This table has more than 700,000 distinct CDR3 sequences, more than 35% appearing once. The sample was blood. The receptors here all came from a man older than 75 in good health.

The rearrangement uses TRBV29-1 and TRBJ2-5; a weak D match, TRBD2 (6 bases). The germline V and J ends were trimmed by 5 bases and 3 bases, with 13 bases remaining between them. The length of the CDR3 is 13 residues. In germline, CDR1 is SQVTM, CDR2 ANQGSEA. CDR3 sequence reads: CSVPGSREETQYF. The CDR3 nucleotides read TGCAGCGTTCCCGGGAGCCGGGAAGAGACCCAGTACTTC.

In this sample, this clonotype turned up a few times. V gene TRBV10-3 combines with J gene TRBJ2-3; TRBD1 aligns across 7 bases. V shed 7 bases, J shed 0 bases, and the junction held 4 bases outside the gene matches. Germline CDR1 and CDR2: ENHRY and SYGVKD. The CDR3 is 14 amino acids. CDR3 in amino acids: CAIKGTASTDTQYF. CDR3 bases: TGTGCCATCAAGGGGACAGCTAGCACAGATACGCAGTATTTT.

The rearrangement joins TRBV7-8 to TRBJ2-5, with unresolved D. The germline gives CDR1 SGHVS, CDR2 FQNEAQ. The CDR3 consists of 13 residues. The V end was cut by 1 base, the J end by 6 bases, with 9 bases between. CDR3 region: CASSLGLGKTQYF. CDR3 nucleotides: TGTGCCAGCAGCTTAGGGTTGGGGAAGACCCAGTACTTC.

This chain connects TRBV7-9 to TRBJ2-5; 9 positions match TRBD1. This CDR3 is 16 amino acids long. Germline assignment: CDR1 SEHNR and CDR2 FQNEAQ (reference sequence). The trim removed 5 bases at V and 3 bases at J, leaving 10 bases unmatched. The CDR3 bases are TGTGCCAGCAGCCGACGGGGTTGGACAGGGGAAGAGACCCAGTACTTC. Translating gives CASSRRGWTGEETQYF.

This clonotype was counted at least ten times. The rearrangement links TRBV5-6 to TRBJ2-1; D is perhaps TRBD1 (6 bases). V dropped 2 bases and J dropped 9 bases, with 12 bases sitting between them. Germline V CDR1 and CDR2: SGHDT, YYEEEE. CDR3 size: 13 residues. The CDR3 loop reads CASSFGTRSEQFF. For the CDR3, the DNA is TGTGCCAGCAGCTTTGGGACACGGAGTGAGCAGTTCTTC.